This T cell receptor (beta chain) originates from a study of human T cells and chemical hapten exposure. Study background: Throughout the approximately 25-week study, diphenylcyclopropenone was applied weekly to the patients' scalps.

Within the library, unique molecular identifiers were attached to each individual cDNA molecule. TCRdb used MiXCR to reprocess the RACE reads, holding one entry per CDR3 protein. Among 300,000 to 450,000 distinct CDR3 sequences listed, approximately 5.1% were seen once. The germline V gene has CDR1 LGHDT and CDR2 YNNKEL (reference sequence). The ends lost 1 base at V and 2 bases at J; junction bases unmatched: 5. The CDR3 is made up of 18 amino acids. Noted time point: patch test 1, 2 weeks after DPC sensitization. Treatment denoted: therapeutic diphenylcyclopropenone sensitization with weekly scalp DPC. Unfractionated whole blood was the source of the extracted total RNA.

The specimen was whole blood, collected in connection with sensitization to the hapten diphenylcyclopropenone (DPC). The clonotype originates from a woman between 45 and 60 years old with alopecia areata. Some clones in this sample may be carry-over from other donors' samples. The chain employs TRBV3-1 and TRBJ2-6; 10 nucleotides align to TRBD1. Here the CDR3 DNA reads TGTGCCAGCAGCCAAGCCGGGACAGGGGTCACTGGGGCCAACGTCCTGACTTTC. Amino acid sequence: CASSQAGTGVTGANVLTF.